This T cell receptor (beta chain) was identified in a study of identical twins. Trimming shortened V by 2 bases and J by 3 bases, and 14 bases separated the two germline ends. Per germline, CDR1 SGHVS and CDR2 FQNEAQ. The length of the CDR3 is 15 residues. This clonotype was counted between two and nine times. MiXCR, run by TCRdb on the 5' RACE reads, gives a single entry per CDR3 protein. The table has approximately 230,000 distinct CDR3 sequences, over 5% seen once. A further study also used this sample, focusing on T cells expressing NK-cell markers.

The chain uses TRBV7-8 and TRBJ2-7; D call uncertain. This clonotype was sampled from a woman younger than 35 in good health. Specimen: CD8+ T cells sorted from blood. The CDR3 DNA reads TGTGCCAGCAGCTTAACCCTGGCAGCATACTACGAGCAGTACTTC. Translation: CASSLTLAAYYEQYF.